Reported below is one TCR beta chain. Its matching antigen is unknown. These data originate in a study of response to subunit inactivated influenza vaccine. Study results and limitations: Each seasonal influenza vaccination recruits few new T cells, the authors suggested.

TCRdb processed the RT-PCR reads anew with MiXCR; each CDR3 protein has one entry. Seen here are around 480,000 distinct CDR3 sequences, more than 15% observed once, and the top ten hold 3%. From germline, CDR1 is SGHRS and CDR2 YFSETQ. This CDR3 is built from 17 residues. Germline trimming cut 2 bases from V and 2 bases from J; bases unmatched to any gene: 8. Sequencing was performed on CD4+ T cells sorted from PBMCs, taken 23 to 25 months after vaccination. The TCR originated in a man between 50 and 69 years old who received an inactivated influenza vaccine. The V call is TRBV5-1, the J call TRBJ2-2; 8 nucleotides align to TRBD1. The CDR3 region is CASSFPPGQGNTGELFF. The CDR3, as DNA: TGCGCCAGCAGCTTCCCCCCCGGACAGGGAAACACCGGGGAGCTGTTTTTT.